This is a list of T cell receptor beta chains from one sample in a study of OX40 agonist ivuxolimab in advanced cancers. The assay was immunoSEQ multiplex PCR, and TCRdb's table has in-frame clones only and misses some. The table lists over 30,000 clones, approximately 78% of them singletons. Sequenced here: CD4+ or CD8+ T cells sorted from blood, sampled in a trial of the OX40 agonist ivuxolimab. The receptors stem from an adult with an advanced solid tumor such as melanoma, head and neck, liver or kidney cancer. CDR3s leave out the opening cysteine and the closing phenylalanine or tryptophan.

>TRBV2|TRBJ1-1
ASKGVFTHTEAF
>TRBV7-2|TRBJ2-5
ASSLVGGGSAQY
>TRBV6-5|TRBJ2-3
ASTPGTFGGTQY
>TRBV10-3|TRBJ2-3
AIRASGGATDTQY
>TRBV29-1|TRBJ2-1
SSTQGGAGEQF
>TRBV27|TRBJ2-7
ASKGRNNYEQY
>TRBV7-2|TRBJ2-3
ASSLGWGDTQY
>TRBV9|TRBJ2-3
ASSANPSGRGDTQY
>TRBV19|TRBJ2-1
ASSPPGQTYNEQF
>TRBV21-1|TRBJ2-6
ASSKVRQLSGANVLT
>TRBV29-1|TRBJ1-2
SGGGQAGGYT
>TRBV14|TRBJ2-1
ASSHQLAGVANEQF
>TRBV5-1|TRBJ2-3
ASSPSQSTDTQY
>TRBV5-1|TRBJ1-1
ASSSSENTEAF
>TRBV5-6|TRBJ2-7
ASSRDRSYEQY
>TRBV14|TRBJ1-3
ASSHPSGNTIY
>TRBV5-1|TRBJ2-1
ATTWGVSGDEQF
>TRBV28|TRBJ1-3
ASSAQGARGNTIY